This T cell receptor (beta chain) was documented in a study of regulatory dendritic cells for organ transplantation (dated by TCRdb to 2016 to 2017). For context, the study as a whole: Regulatory dendritic cells were generated from monocytes cultured with vitamin D3 on days 0 and 4 and IL-10 on day 4. On day 6, LPS was added to the DC cultures so that the response of the DCs to a potent maturation-inducing agent could be evaluated. The TCRbeta repertoires of sorted naive and memory CD4+ and CD8+ T cells were sequenced before and after allostimulation with regulatory or mature dendritic cells. What the authors observed across the whole study: The repertoires of naive CD4+ and CD8+ T cells were highly diverse, while memory cell repertoires were less diverse, with memory CD8+ cells being the most oligoclonal. Among the resting subsets, memory CD8+ T cells contained the most alloreactive TCR clonotypes. Sequencing was done in only a couple of subjects, and the authors reported considerable heterogeneity between individuals in the alloreactive memory CD8+ T cell pool. In both subjects, allostimulation led to expansion of memory CD8+ clones, though the expansion induced by regulatory dendritic cells appeared to be more limited than that induced by mature dendritic cells.

Per the germline V gene, SGHRS is the CDR1 and YFSETQ is the CDR2. There are 15 amino acids in the CDR3, from cysteine to phenylalanine inclusive. The DNA shown is the 45-base CDR3, in frame from base 1. V was cut back by 4 bases and J by 5 bases, leaving a gap of 17 bases between them. On this clone itself: Its antigen is unknown. Per-base quality was not reported, and no clone a single base away is much larger than it.

A multiplexed two-step PCR with Vbeta-specific forward primers and Jbeta-specific reverse primers was used to amplify the TCRbeta CDR3 regions. The TCRbeta libraries were sequenced on an Illumina instrument via the immunoSEQ service. In the original analysis: IMGT annotation was used to assign V, D and J genes, and synthetic CDR3 analogues were used to correct counts for multiplex PCR bias. The immunoSEQ Analyzer calculated repertoire clonality as one minus the normalized Shannon entropy. Clonal expansion was defined by Fisher's exact test with Benjamini-Hochberg false discovery rate control, using two-tailed P<0.01. TCRdb holds this immuneACCESS table with in-frame rearrangements only. Some clones are missing; in checked studies, unresolved V genes explain under half, and the rest has no known cause. V, J and clone size are taken as reported in that table, and D and trimming were inferred from the DNA itself. Across this sample there are 20,000 to 25,000 clones, with 70% to 90% seen only once. The ten largest clones take up 0.65% to 0.8% of the sample.

Sorted T cell subsets were CFSE-labeled and co-cultured for around five days with allogeneic regulatory or mature dendritic cells at a 1:10 DC:T ratio. FACS was used to sort naive T cells as CD45RA+ cells and memory T cells as CD45RO+ CD4+ or CD8+ cells. The T cells used for TCR sequencing were obtained from a couple of healthy control subjects. The Qiagen DNeasy Blood & Tissue Kit was used for extraction of genomic DNA. The rearrangement joined TRBV5-1 to TRBJ2-3; a tentative D call is TRBD2 (5 bases match). The receptor was isolated from a human donor in good health. Specimen: naive CD4+ T cells from blood cultured with regulatory dendritic cells. Taken with the paper, the label for cell subset or site translates to: CD45RA+ naive T cells. The sequence in DNA is TGCGCCAGCAGCATGGCGGGCCCACTGGGAGATACGCAGTATTTT. It is translated as CASSMAGPLGDTQYF.